The 20 T cell receptor beta chains presented below share a single source sample, sequenced in a study of identical twins. TCRdb re-called the 5' RACE reads through MiXCR, storing one row per CDR3 protein. The table includes some 660,000 distinct CDR3 sequences, around 8.3% detected once. These data also featured in a second study, about yellow fever vaccine responses in identical twins.

Input material: PBMCs. These TCRs come from a woman under 30 in good health.

This clonotype was seen at least ten times. The chain joins TRBV10-3 to TRBJ1-2; weak D call: TRBD1 (5 bases). V was pared by 7 bases and J by 0 bases, with 12 bases between. Germline CDR1 and CDR2: ENHRY and SYGVKD. The CDR3 has 14 residues. The DNA for the CDR3 is TGTGCCATCATGACCGAGGGGCCTAACTATGGCTACACCTTC. Translated, it gives CAIMTEGPNYGYTF.

This rearrangement joins TRBV11-2 to TRBJ2-5; D call uncertain. Germline V gene lookup returns CDR1 SGHAT and CDR2 FQNNGV. The CDR3 is made up of 14 amino acids. V lost 4 bases and J lost 9, with 18 bases in between. The CDR3 DNA is TGTGCCAGCAGCTACGCCCGGTCAGGCGGCTCCCAGTACTTC. This encodes CASSYARSGGSQYF.

The chain employs TRBV5-1 and TRBJ1-1; D is undetermined. The CDR3 contains 14 residues. V lost 0 bases and J lost 5, with 11 bases in between. CDR1 is SGHRS and CDR2 is YFSETQ in the germline V gene. In nucleotides, the CDR3 is TGCGCCAGCAGCTTGGGACTCTCCGGGACTGAAGCTTTCTTT. It is translated as CASSLGLSGTEAFF.

The chain couples TRBV2 to TRBJ2-5; no firm D call. Trimming shortened V by 1 base and J by 1 base, and 10 bases separated the two germline ends. This CDR3 is built from 15 residues. CDR1 is SNHLY, CDR2 FYNNEI, per germline. In nucleotides, the CDR3 is TGTGCCAGCAGTGAAGGTGTGTACGGCCAAGAGACCCAGTACTTC. This sequence encodes CASSEGVYGQETQYF.

The J gene is TRBJ2-6, the V gene TRBV3-1; D is unresolved. The CDR3 is 14 residues long. V gave up 2 bases and J gave up 4 bases, with 6 bases separating them. Germline CDR1 is LGHDT and CDR2 is YNNKEL (reference sequence). CDR3 loop: CASSQSVGANVLTF. The CDR3 DNA follows: TGTGCCAGCAGCCAATCCGTAGGGGCCAACGTCCTGACTTTC.

The sample holds many counts of this clonotype. This sequence joins TRBV12-3 or TRBV12-4 and TRBJ1-5; TRBD1 matches at 7 bases. This CDR3 has 16 residues. Unmatched junction bases numbered 7, after V lost 3 bases and J lost 2 bases. CDR3 in DNA: TGTGCCAGCAGTTTGCAGACAGGGTTACGCAATCAGCCCCAGCATTTT. Amino acids: CASSLQTGLRNQPQHF.

The sample holds many counts of this clonotype. The J gene is TRBJ2-3, the V gene TRBV7-9; TRBD2 is a possible D gene (6 bases). Germline lookup yields CDR1 SEHNR and CDR2 FQNEAQ (reference sequence). V shed 4 bases and J shed 11 bases, with 13 bases lying between them. This CDR3 is built from 12 residues. The CDR3 region is CASSSAGLGQYF. For the CDR3, the DNA is TGTGCCAGCAGCTCGGCGGGACTTGGGCAGTATTTT.

The V and J genes are TRBV15 and TRBJ2-5; D possibly matches TRBD1 or TRBD2 (5 bases each). V gave up 1 base and J gave up 3 bases, with 21 bases separating them. The CDR3 extends over 18 amino acids. From germline, CDR1 is LNHNV and CDR2 YYDKDF (reference sequence). DNA for the CDR3: TGTGCCACCAGCAGAGCCCTCGGGGCCCCTCTGGGCAAAGAGACCCAGTACTTC. This encodes CATSRALGAPLGKETQYF.

This clonotype was recorded many times. The chain uses TRBV5-1 and TRBJ2-7; 14 positions agree with TRBD2. CDR3 size: 15 residues. The germline V gene has CDR1 SGHRS and CDR2 YFSETQ. After removal of 3 bases from V and 7 bases from J, the junction contained 6 bases not matched to a gene. The CDR3 reads CASSSGLAGALEQYF. The CDR3 coding sequence is TGCGCCAGCAGCTCGGGACTAGCGGGGGCCTTGGAGCAGTACTTC.

V usage is TRBV2 and J usage is TRBJ2-7; 13 bases fit TRBD2. V gave up 6 bases and J gave up 5 bases; unmatched junction bases: 13. CDR3 length: 17 amino acids. Per the germline V gene, CDR1 is SNHLY and CDR2 is FYNNEI. The CDR3 bases are TGTGCCAGCAGGGCGCAATTCCCCGGGACTAGCGGGAACGAGCAGTACTTC. Amino acids: CASRAQFPGTSGNEQYF. Filled out from reference TRBV2 and TRBJ2-7, the complete variable domain reads EPEVTQTPSHQVTQMGQEVILRCVPISNHLYFYWYRQILGQKVEFLVSFYNNEISEKSEIFDDQFSVERPDGSNFTLKIRSTKLEDSAMYFCASRAQFPGTSGNEQYFGPGTRLTVT.

This clonotype was seen a few times. The chain carries TRBV15 and TRBJ2-7; TRBD1 or TRBD2 may be the D gene (5 bases each). CDR3 length: 13 residues. Germline V gene sequence: CDR1 LNHNV, CDR2 YYDKDF (reference sequence). The V end lost 2 bases, the J end lost 2 bases, and 7 bases lay between the germline ends. CDR3 coding DNA: TGTGCCACCAGCAGACCGGGACCCTACGAGCAGTACTTC. Protein: CATSRPGPYEQYF.

V and J are TRBV19 and TRBJ1-2; tentative D call: TRBD1 (5 bases). There are 13 residues in the CDR3. Trimming stripped 7 bases from V and 7 bases from J, with 16 bases between. Per the germline V gene, CDR1 is LNHDA and CDR2 is SQIVND (reference sequence). CDR3 amino acids: CASTEGELRGYTF. DNA for the CDR3: TGTGCCAGTACAGAAGGGGAATTGCGTGGCTACACCTTC.

This clonotype was recorded a few times. This chain connects TRBV5-6 to TRBJ1-1, with 9 bases identical to TRBD1. The CDR3 runs 15 residues. Germline loops: CDR1 SGHDT, CDR2 YYEEEE. After removal of 3 bases from V and 5 bases from J, the junction contained 8 bases not matched to a gene. CDR3 DNA sequence: TGTGCCAGCAGCTCCGGGACAGGGAGTGGGACTGAAGCTTTCTTT. This gives the protein CASSSGTGSGTEAFF.

This clonotype was seen many times. The chain has TRBV12-3 or TRBV12-4 and TRBJ2-7; D uncertain. With 3 bases removed from V and 6 bases from J, the gap between germline ends came to 6 bases. This CDR3 contains 11 residues. The CDR3 loop is CASSFGIEQYF. DNA for the CDR3: TGTGCCAGCAGTTTTGGAATCGAGCAGTACTTC.

This chain uses TRBV3-1 with TRBJ1-2; TRBD1 is a possible D gene (5 bases). V was pared by 2 bases and J by 4 bases, with 11 bases between. Germline-derived CDR1 and CDR2 are LGHDT and YNNKEL (reference sequence). The CDR3 consists of 14 residues. For the CDR3, the DNA is TGTGCCAGCAGCCAAAAGGGGACTTCCTATGGCTACACCTTC. Translated, it gives CASSQKGTSYGYTF.

The chain links TRBV29-1 to TRBJ2-7, with 7 bases matching TRBD1. Trimming at V came to 6 bases and at J to 5 bases, leaving 10 bases not matched to a gene. There are 13 residues in the CDR3. Germline CDR1 SQVTM, CDR2 ANQGSEA. The CDR3 here is CSVEHGTANEQYF. The CDR3 DNA follows: TGCAGCGTAGAACACGGGACAGCGAACGAGCAGTACTTC.

This clonotype has a count of ten or more. The chain employs TRBV5-1 and TRBJ1-1; 9 positions agree with TRBD1. CDR3 length: 16 residues. V shed 0 bases, J shed 0 bases, and the junction held 3 bases outside the gene matches. Looked up from germline, CDR1 is SGHRS and CDR2 is YFSETQ. The CDR3 is CASSLVTGGMNTEAFF. The CDR3 coding sequence is TGCGCCAGCAGCTTGGTAACAGGGGGCATGAACACTGAAGCTTTCTTT.

This clonotype has ten or more counts. This chain uses TRBV12-3 or TRBV12-4 with TRBJ2-4; D gene uncertain. The CDR3 runs to 15 residues. Between the trimmed V and J ends, which lost 6 bases and 1 base, there was a span of 13 bases. CDR3 protein: CASRNTDSAKNIQYF. The CDR3 bases are TGTGCCAGCAGAAATACAGATTCTGCCAAAAACATTCAGTACTTC.

The V call is TRBV7-9, the J call TRBJ2-7, with D perhaps assigned TRBD1 or TRBD2 (6 bases each). The CDR3 consists of 13 residues. The V and J ends lost 5 bases and 6 bases respectively, with 14 bases between them. Looked up from germline, CDR1 is SEHNR and CDR2 is FQNEAQ (reference sequence). The CDR3 DNA reads as TGTGCCAGCAGCCTGCCTCCGGGGGCCGAGCAGTACTTC. Protein: CASSLPPGAEQYF.

This clonotype was seen only a few times. The chain links TRBV20-1 to TRBJ2-7; a possible D gene is TRBD2 (5 bases). This CDR3 region has 16 residues. V lost 6 bases, J lost 0 bases, and 21 bases lay in between. The germline gives CDR1 DFQATT, CDR2 SNEGSKA (reference sequence). In DNA form, the CDR3 reads TGCAGTGCCCCTAGCCCTGGCGCTGTTAGCTCCTACGAGCAGTACTTC. Residues: CSAPSPGAVSSYEQYF.